The 6 T cell receptor beta chains presented below share a single source sample, sequenced in a study of blood T cell repertoires in COVID-19. Sequenced by immunoSEQ multiplex PCR; TCRdb stores in-frame clones only, minus some. The sample holds 45,000 or so clones; about nine tenths are singletons and the top ten take about a tenth. The sequencing input was peripheral blood. All receptors derive from a human donor in a cohort sampled during active COVID-19.

DNA for the CDR3: TGTGCCAGCAGTTATGAGGCCAGAACTCAGCCCCAGCATTTT. As protein: CASSYEARTQPQHF. The chain couples TRBV6-5 to TRBJ1-5; D ambiguous. This CDR3 has 14 residues. The germline CDR1 and CDR2 sequences are MNHEY and SVGAGI. V was cut by 3 bases and J by 6 bases, with 12 bases left in between.

In this sample, this clone turned up a few times. This chain links TRBV3-1 (or the pseudogene TRBV3-2) with TRBJ2-7; 12 bases fit TRBD2. The V gene's germline CDR1 is LGHDT and CDR2 YNNKEL (reference sequence). The J segment lost 6 bases and the V segment lost 1 base, leaving 4 bases of the junction unmatched. The CDR3 extends over 15 amino acids. The CDR3 spells CASSQGTSGVGEQYF. The DNA of the CDR3 is TGTGCCAGCAGCCAAGGGACTAGCGGGGTCGGCGAGCAGTACTTC.

The chain uses TRBV19 and TRBJ1-5; 8 bases are shared with TRBD1. Trimming removed 4 bases from V and 4 bases from J; junction bases left unmatched: 9. The CDR3 totals 16 residues. Per the germline V gene, CDR1 is LNHDA and CDR2 is SQIVND (reference sequence). CDR3 DNA sequence: TGTGCCAGTAGTAATGGAGTGACAGGGGAGAATCAGCCCCAGCATTTT. Amino acids: CASSNGVTGENQPQHF.

This clone was recorded a few times. The V call is TRBV25-1, the J call TRBJ2-5; a possible D gene is TRBD1 (5 bases). Trimming removed 2 bases at V and 8 bases at J, with 6 bases between. The germline gives CDR1 MGHDK, CDR2 SYGVNS. The CDR3 length is 11 residues. The CDR3 spells CASSEQGTQYF. For the CDR3, the DNA is TGTGCCAGCAGTGAACAGGGTACCCAGTACTTC. The whole variable domain, remainder taken from reference TRBV25-1 and TRBJ2-5, is EADIYQTPRYLVIGTGKKITLECSQTMGHDKMYWYQQDPGMELHLIHYSYGVNSTEKGDLSSESTVSRIRTEHFPLTLESARPSHTSQYLCASSEQGTQYFGPGTRLLVL.

This chain uses TRBV18 with TRBJ2-7; unclear D gene. The germline CDR1 and CDR2 sequences are KGHSH and LQKENI. V lost 0 bases and J 0 bases, leaving 3 bases between the germline ends. The CDR3 has 13 residues. CDR3 bases: TGTGCCAGCTCACCACCGAGCTCCTACGAGCAGTACTTC. This sequence encodes CASSPPSSYEQYF.

The V gene is TRBV7-9, the J gene TRBJ1-5; 7 bases map to TRBD1. The J segment lost 2 bases and the V segment lost 3 bases, leaving 7 bases of the junction unmatched. The CDR3 runs 16 residues. CDR1 is SEHNR and CDR2 is FQNEAQ in the germline V gene (reference sequence). In DNA form, the CDR3 reads TGTGCCAGCAGCTTCACAGGGGCGAAGGGCAATCAGCCCCAGCATTTT. It encodes CASSFTGAKGNQPQHF.